This T cell receptor beta chain was recovered during a study of radiation and T cells in renal cell carcinoma. Overall study context: Nephrectomy followed 15 Gy stereotactic body radiation by 4 weeks.

Measured with immunoSEQ multiplex PCR; TCRdb has only the in-frame clones, and not every one. There are tens of thousands of clones in the sample; around 78% occur only once, and about 7% lies in the top ten. This CDR3 region has 14 residues. Germline values: CDR1 SGDLS, CDR2 YYNGEE. Trimming removed 4 bases at V and 8 bases at J, with 16 bases between. The time point is: blood 2 weeks post-SBRT. Treatment reported: 15 Gy SBRT to primary tumor, nephrectomy 4 weeks later. Blood was sampled at baseline, 2 weeks and 4 weeks after SBRT. The patient's renal cell carcinoma had clear cell pathology. This clonotype was obtained from a man aged 60 to 69 with renal cell carcinoma. The chain recombines TRBV9 with TRBJ2-1; the D call may be TRBD1 or TRBD2 (6 bases each). The specimen was blood, collected from a patient whose treatment included radiotherapy and nephrectomy. CDR3 DNA sequence: TGTGCCAGCAGCTCCCATTGGAGGGGGGATGAGCAGTTCTTC. Translation: CASSSHWRGDEQFF.